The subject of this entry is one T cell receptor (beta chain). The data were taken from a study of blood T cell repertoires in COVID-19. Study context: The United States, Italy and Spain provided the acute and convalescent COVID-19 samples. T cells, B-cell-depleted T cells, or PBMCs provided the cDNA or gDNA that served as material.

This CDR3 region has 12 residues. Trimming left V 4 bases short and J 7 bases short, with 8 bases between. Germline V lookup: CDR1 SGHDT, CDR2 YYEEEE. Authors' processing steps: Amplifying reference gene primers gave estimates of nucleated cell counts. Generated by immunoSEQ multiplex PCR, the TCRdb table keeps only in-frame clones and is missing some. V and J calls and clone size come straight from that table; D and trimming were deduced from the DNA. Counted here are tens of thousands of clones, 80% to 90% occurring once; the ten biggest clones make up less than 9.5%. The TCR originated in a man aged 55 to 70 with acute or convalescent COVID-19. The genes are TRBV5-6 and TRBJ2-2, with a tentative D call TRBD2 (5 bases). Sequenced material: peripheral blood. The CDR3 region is CASSIGVGELFF. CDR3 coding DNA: TGTGCCAGCAGCATCGGGGTCGGGGAGCTGTTTTTT.